Listed here are 10 T cell receptor beta chains from one sample, sequenced in a study of blood T cell repertoires in COVID-19. Assay used: immunoSEQ multiplex PCR; TCRdb lists only in-frame clones, some missing. The data show more than 100,000 clones, approximately 80% seen once. Sequenced: peripheral blood. The receptor set was obtained from a woman aged 60-70 years with active or convalescent COVID-19.

The gene calls are TRBV19 and TRBJ2-3; D gene uncertain. The CDR3 sequence is 14 residues long. CDR1 LNHDA and CDR2 SQIVND come from the germline V gene (reference sequence). V gave up 6 bases and J gave up 3 bases, with 13 bases separating them. The CDR3 is CASSIRHLTDTQYF. The DNA of the CDR3 is TGTGCCAGTAGCATACGACATTTAACAGATACGCAGTATTTT. The variable domain in full, with the rest retrieved from reference TRBV19 and TRBJ2-3, is DGGITQSPKYLFRKEGQNVTLSCEQNLNHDAMYWYRQDPGQGLRLIYYSQIVNDFQKGDIAEGYSVSREKKESFPLTVTSAQKNPTAFYLCASSIRHLTDTQYFGPGTRLTVL.

The V and J genes are TRBV6-5 and TRBJ2-3, with D perhaps matching TRBD2 (7 bases). Trimming left V 4 bases short and J 6 bases short, with 17 bases between. The CDR3 is 15 residues long. Germline V gene data show CDR1 as MNHEY and CDR2 as SVGAGI. Here the CDR3 DNA reads TGTGCCAGCAGTTGGGGGAGGGGGGCCGGGGATACGCAGTATTTT. It codes for CASSWGRGAGDTQYF.

The chain couples TRBV18 to TRBJ2-7; 10 bases line up with TRBD2. Trimming removed 4 bases from V and 5 bases from J; junction bases left unmatched: 8. The CDR3 extends over 15 amino acids. Per the germline V gene, CDR1 is KGHSH and CDR2 is LQKENI. The CDR3 DNA follows: TGTGCCAGCTCACTTGGACTAGCGGATTTTGACGAGCAGTACTTC. The encoded protein is CASSLGLADFDEQYF.

The CDR3 DNA is TGTGCCAGCAGTTCGTCCGCGGTTCAGCCCCAGCATTTT. Its protein is CASSSSAVQPQHF. The rearrangement links TRBV12-3 or TRBV12-4 to TRBJ1-5; D gene uncertain. This CDR3 spans 13 amino acids. Trimming removed 4 bases from V and 6 bases from J, with 10 bases in between.

This chain joins TRBV5-1 and TRBJ2-7; weak D call: TRBD1 (6 bases). The CDR3 totals 16 residues. Germline V gives CDR1 SGHRS, CDR2 YFSETQ. Trimming cost V 3 bases and J 0 bases, with 16 bases left between them. CDR3 sequence: CASSSTTGMSSYEQYF. The CDR3 nucleotides are TGCGCCAGCAGCTCAACTACAGGGATGAGCTCCTACGAGCAGTACTTC.

The chain combines TRBV5-8 with TRBJ2-7; TRBD2 might be the D (5 bases). The V end was cut by 0 bases, the J end by 3 bases, with 13 bases between. The CDR3 covers 15 residues. Per the germline V gene, CDR1 is SGHTS and CDR2 is YDEGEE. The DNA of the CDR3 is TGTGCCAGCAGCTTGGAAGCTAGCACCATCTACGAGCAGTACGTC. The encoded protein is CASSLEASTIYEQYV.

For the CDR3, the DNA is TGTGCCAGCAGCCGGGACAGCGACCAGCCCCAGCATTTT. Its translation: CASSRDSDQPQHF. The chain is built from TRBV11-2 and TRBJ1-5, with 7 bases matching TRBD1. With 5 bases clipped from V and 7 bases from J, the junction kept 5 bases outside the gene matches. From germline, CDR1 is SGHAT and CDR2 FQNNGV. The CDR3 length is 13 residues.

This chain uses TRBV4-2 with TRBJ2-5; 7 bases line up with TRBD2. The CDR3 extends over 15 amino acids. The ends lost 7 bases at V and 4 bases at J; junction bases unmatched: 12. Germline assignment: CDR1 LGHNA and CDR2 YNFKEQ. CDR3 sequence reads: CASTQGGEKGETQYF. DNA of the CDR3: TGTGCCAGCACCCAGGGAGGGGAAAAGGGAGAGACCCAGTACTTC.

This rearrangement joins TRBV28 to TRBJ1-2; 10 bases agree with TRBD1. V was pared by 6 bases and J by 3 bases, with 13 bases of the junction left unmatched. The length of the CDR3 is 17 residues. Per germline, CDR1 MDHEN and CDR2 SYDVKM. The DNA for the CDR3 is TGTGCCAGCAGCCGATGGGGATCGGGACAGGGGCACTATGGCTACACCTTC. Protein sequence: CASSRWGSGQGHYGYTF.

The rearrangement links TRBV10-3 to TRBJ2-7; 7 positions match TRBD1. Trimming removed 10 bases from V and 0 bases from J; junction bases left unmatched: 6. The germline gives CDR1 ENHRY, CDR2 SYGVKD. This CDR3 region has 13 residues. This CDR3 is CATLRDSSYEQYF. CDR3 DNA sequence: TGTGCCACACTACGGGACAGCTCCTACGAGCAGTACTTC.